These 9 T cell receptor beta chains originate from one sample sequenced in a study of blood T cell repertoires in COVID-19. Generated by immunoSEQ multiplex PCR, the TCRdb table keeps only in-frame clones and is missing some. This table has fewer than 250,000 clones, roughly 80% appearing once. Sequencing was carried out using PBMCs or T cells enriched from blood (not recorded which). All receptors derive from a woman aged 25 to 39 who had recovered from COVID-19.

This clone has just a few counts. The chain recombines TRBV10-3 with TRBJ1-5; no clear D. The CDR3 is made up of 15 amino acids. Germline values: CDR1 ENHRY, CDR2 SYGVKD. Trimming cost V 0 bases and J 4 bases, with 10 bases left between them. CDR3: CAISESRELNQPQHF. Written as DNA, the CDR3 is TGTGCCATCAGTGAGTCAAGGGAGCTTAATCAGCCCCAGCATTTT.

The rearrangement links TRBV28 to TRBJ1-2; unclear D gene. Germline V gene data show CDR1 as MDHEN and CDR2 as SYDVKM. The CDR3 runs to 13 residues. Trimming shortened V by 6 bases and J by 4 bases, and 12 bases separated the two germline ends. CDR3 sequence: CASRPPGIYGYTF. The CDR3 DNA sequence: TGTGCCAGCAGACCTCCAGGAATCTATGGCTACACCTTC.

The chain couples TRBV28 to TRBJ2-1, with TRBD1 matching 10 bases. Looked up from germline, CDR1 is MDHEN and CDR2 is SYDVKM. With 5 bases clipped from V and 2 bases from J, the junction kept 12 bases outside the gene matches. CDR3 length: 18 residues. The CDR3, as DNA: TGTGCCAGCAGTCCCCTCGATCCCGACAGGGGGCCCTACAATGAGCAGTTCTTC. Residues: CASSPLDPDRGPYNEQFF.

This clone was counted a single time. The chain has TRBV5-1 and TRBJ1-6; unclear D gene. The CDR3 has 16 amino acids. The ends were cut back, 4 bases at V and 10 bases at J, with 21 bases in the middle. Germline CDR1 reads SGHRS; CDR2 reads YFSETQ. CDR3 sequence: CASSPLGGLVDSPLHF. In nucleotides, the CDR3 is TGCGCCAGCAGCCCACTCGGAGGACTAGTAGACTCACCCCTCCACTTT.

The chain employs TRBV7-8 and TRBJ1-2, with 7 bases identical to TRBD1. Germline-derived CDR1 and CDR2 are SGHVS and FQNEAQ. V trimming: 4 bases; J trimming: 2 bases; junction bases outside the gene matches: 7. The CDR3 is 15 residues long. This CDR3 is CASSWTPTGNYGYTF. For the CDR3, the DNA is TGTGCCAGCAGCTGGACCCCGACAGGGAACTATGGCTACACCTTC.

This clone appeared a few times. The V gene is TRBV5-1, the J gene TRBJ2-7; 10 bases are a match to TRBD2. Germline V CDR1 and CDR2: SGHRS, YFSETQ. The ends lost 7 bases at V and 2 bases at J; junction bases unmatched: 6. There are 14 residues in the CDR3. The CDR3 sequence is CASSTSGDTYEQYF. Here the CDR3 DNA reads TGCGCCAGCTCTACTAGCGGGGACACCTACGAGCAGTACTTC. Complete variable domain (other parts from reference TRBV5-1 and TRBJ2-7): KAGVTQTPRYLIKTRGQQVTLSCSPISGHRSVSWYQQTPGQGLQFLFEYFSETQRNKGNFPGRFSGRQFSNSRSEMNVSTLELGDSALYLCASSTSGDTYEQYFGPGTRLTVT.

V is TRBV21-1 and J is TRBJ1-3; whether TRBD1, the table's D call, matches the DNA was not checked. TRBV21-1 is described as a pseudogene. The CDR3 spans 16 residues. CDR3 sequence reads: CASSKVRTCSGNTIYF. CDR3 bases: TGTGCCAGCAGCAAAGTTCGGACATGCTCTGGAAACACCATATATTTT.

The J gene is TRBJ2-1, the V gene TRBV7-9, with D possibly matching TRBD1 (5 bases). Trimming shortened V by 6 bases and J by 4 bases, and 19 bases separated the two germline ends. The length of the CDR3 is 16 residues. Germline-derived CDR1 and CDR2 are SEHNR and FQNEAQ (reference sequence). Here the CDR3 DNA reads TGTGCCAGCAGTCCCGTTCAGGGTGGGGATTACAATGAGCAGTTCTTC. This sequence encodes CASSPVQGGDYNEQFF.

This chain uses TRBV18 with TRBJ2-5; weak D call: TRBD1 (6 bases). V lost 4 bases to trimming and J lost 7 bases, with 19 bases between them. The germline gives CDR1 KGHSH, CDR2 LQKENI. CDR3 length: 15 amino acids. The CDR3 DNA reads TGTGCCAGCTCACTTTTGGGGACACCGCGAGGGACCCAGTACTTC. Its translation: CASSLLGTPRGTQYF.